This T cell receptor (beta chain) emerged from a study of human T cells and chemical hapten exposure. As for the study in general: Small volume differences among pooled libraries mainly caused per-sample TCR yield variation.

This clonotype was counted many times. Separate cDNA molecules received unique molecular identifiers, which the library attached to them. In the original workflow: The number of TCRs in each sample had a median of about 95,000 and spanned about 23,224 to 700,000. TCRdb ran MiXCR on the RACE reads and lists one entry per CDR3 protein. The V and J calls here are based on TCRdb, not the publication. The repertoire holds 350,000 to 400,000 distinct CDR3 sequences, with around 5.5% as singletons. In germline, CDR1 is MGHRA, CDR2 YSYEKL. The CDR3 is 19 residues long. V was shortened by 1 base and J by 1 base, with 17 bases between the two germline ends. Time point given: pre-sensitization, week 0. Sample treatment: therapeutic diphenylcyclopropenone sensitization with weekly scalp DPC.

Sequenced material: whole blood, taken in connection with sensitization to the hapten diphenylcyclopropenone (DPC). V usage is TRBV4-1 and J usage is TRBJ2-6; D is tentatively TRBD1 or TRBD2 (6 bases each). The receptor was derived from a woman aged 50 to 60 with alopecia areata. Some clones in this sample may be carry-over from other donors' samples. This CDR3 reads CASSQGFRGAISGANVLTF. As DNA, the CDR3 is TGCGCCAGCAGCCAAGGCTTTAGGGGGGCGATATCTGGGGCCAACGTCCTGACTTTC.